A single sample gave rise to the 5 T cell receptor beta chains below, sequenced in a study of T cell repertoires in cytomegalovirus infection. TCRdb analysed the reads with MiXCR anew, one entry per CDR3 protein. The table has under 600,000 distinct CDR3 sequences, about 15% seen once. The source material was CD8+ T cells from PBMCs. The origin of the receptors is a human donor in good health (CMV status not recorded). Some clones in this sample may be carry-over from other donors' samples.

This clonotype showed up just a few times. The genes are TRBV28 and TRBJ2-2, with unresolved D. V gave up 8 bases and J gave up 6 bases, with 25 bases separating them. The CDR3 sequence is 17 residues long. CDR1 is MDHEN, CDR2 SYDVKM, per germline. CDR3 sequence (DNA): TGTGCCAGCGGATCCCAACCCCCCTTAAGGATAGCCGGGGAGCTGTTTTTT. This gives the protein CASGSQPPLRIAGELFF. Full variable domain (outside the CDR3, taken from reference TRBV28 and TRBJ2-2): DVKVTQSSRYLVKRTGEKVFLECVQDMDHENMFWYRQDPGLGLRLIYFSYDVKMKEKGDIPEGYSVSREKKERFSLILESASTNQTSMYLCASGSQPPLRIAGELFFGEGSRLTVL.

The rearrangement joins TRBV20-1 to TRBJ2-3; 9 nucleotides agree with TRBD2. The germline V gene has CDR1 DFQATT and CDR2 SNEGSKA (reference sequence). With V trimmed by 6 bases and J by 0 bases, 10 bases remained unmatched. The CDR3 length is 16 residues. DNA for the CDR3: TGCAGTGCAAAACGACTAGCGGAGTCTAGCACAGATACGCAGTATTTT. This sequence encodes CSAKRLAESSTDTQYF.

This clonotype was seen repeatedly, ten times or more. The V gene is TRBV12-5, the J gene TRBJ2-2; TRBD1 agrees at 8 bases. CDR1 LGHNT and CDR2 FRNRAP come from the germline V gene. V gave up 7 bases and J gave up 0 bases; unmatched junction bases: 4. This CDR3 has 15 amino acids. CDR3 protein: CASEPGQANTGELFF. CDR3 sequence (DNA): TGTGCTAGTGAACCGGGACAGGCGAACACCGGGGAGCTGTTTTTT.

The V and J genes are TRBV5-1 and TRBJ1-1; 8 positions agree with TRBD1. CDR1 is SGHRS and CDR2 is YFSETQ in the germline V gene. V gave up 7 bases and J gave up 4 bases; unmatched junction bases: 15. This CDR3 comprises 16 residues. The CDR3 reads CASGTEAGGEGTEAFF. DNA of the CDR3: TGCGCCAGCGGGACTGAGGCAGGGGGCGAGGGCACTGAAGCTTTCTTT.

This clonotype was seen only a few times. V gene TRBV19 combines with J gene TRBJ1-5; no clear D. Between the trimmed V and J ends, which lost 7 bases and 0 bases, there was a span of 13 bases. This CDR3 spans 15 amino acids. Germline CDR1 is LNHDA and CDR2 is SQIVND (reference sequence). CDR3 DNA: TGTGCCAGTATGCCCAGCGTGTATAGCAATCAGCCCCAGCATTTT. This encodes CASMPSVYSNQPQHF. Full variable domain (missing parts from reference TRBV19 and TRBJ1-5): DGGITQSPKYLFRKEGQNVTLSCEQNLNHDAMYWYRQDPGQGLRLIYYSQIVNDFQKGDIAEGYSVSREKKESFPLTVTSAQKNPTAFYLCASMPSVYSNQPQHFGDGTRLSIL.